This TCR beta chain stems from a study of technical replicates of blood from several donors. This CDR3 is built from 14 residues. CDR1 SGHTA and CDR2 FQGNSA come from the germline V gene. The trim removed 3 bases at V and 3 bases at J, leaving 2 bases unmatched. Sequencing was performed with immunoSEQ multiplex PCR; in TCRdb, only in-frame clones are kept and a portion is missing. Here the sample spans 75,000 to 95,000 clones, about 96% being singletons. This clonotype was sampled from a human donor in good health. Sequenced input: T cells isolated from PBMCs. The J gene is TRBJ2-1, the V gene TRBV7-2; TRBD2 matches 7 bases. CDR3 DNA sequence: TGTGCCAGCAGCTTCCGGGAGGACTACAATGAGCAGTTCTTC. Translating it yields CASSFREDYNEQFF.